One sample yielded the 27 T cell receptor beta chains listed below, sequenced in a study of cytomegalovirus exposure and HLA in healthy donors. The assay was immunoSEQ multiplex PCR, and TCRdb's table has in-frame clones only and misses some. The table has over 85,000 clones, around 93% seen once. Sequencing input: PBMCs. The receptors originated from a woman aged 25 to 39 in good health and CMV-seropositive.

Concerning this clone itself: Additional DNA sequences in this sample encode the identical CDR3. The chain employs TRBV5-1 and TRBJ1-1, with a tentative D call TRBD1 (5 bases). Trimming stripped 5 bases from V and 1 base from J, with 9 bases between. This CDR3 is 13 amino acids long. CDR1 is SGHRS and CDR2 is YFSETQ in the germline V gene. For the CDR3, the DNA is TGCGCCAGCAGTCTCCAGGGGAACACTGAAGCTTTCTTT. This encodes CASSLQGNTEAFF.

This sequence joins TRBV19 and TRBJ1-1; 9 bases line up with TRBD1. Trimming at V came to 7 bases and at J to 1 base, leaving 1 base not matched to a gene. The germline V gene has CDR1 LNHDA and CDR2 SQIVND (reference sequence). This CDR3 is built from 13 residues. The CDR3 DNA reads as TGTGCCAGTAAGGGACAGGGGAACACTGAAGCTTTCTTT. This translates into CASKGQGNTEAFF.

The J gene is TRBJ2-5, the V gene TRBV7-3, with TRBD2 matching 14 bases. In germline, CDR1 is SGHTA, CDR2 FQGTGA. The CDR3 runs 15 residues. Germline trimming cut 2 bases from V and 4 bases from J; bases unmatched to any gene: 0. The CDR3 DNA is TGTGCCAGCAGCTTAGGACTAGCGGGGGGAGAGACCCAGTACTTC. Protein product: CASSLGLAGGETQYF.

CDR3 protein: CASSQQLRASNTGELFF. CDR3 coding DNA: TGTGCCAGCAGCCAACAGCTCAGGGCCTCCAACACCGGGGAGCTGTTTTTT. The V and J genes are TRBV7-2 and TRBJ2-2, with D possibly matching TRBD1 (5 bases). Trimming shortened V by 5 bases and J by 2 bases, and 18 bases separated the two germline ends. This CDR3 is built from 17 residues. From germline, CDR1 is SGHTA and CDR2 FQGNSA.

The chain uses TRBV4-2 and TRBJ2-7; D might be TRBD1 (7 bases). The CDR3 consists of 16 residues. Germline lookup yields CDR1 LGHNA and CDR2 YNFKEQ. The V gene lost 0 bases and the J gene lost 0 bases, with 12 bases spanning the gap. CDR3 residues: CASSQDGGGSSYEQYF. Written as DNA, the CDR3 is TGTGCCAGCAGCCAAGATGGAGGGGGCAGCTCCTACGAGCAGTACTTC.

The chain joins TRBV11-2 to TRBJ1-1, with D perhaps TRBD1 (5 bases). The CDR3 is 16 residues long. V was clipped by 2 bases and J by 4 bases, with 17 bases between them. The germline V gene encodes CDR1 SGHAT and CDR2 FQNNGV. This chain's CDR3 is CASSLLAGRDGTEAFF. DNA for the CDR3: TGTGCCAGCAGCTTACTGGCAGGGCGTGACGGCACTGAAGCTTTCTTT. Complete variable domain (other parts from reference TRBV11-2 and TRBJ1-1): EAGVAQSPRYKIIEKRQSVAFWCNPISGHATLYWYQQILGQGPKLLIQFQNNGVVDDSQLPKDRFSAERLKGVDSTLKIQPAKLEDSAVYLCASSLLAGRDGTEAFFGQGTRLTVV.

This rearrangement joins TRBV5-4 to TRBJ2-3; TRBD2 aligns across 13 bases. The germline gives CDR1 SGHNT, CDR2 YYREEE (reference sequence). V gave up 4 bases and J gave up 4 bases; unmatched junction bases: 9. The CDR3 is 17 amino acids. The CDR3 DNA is TGTGCCAGCAGCATCGGGACTAGCGGGAAAGGTGCAGATACGCAGTATTTT. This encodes CASSIGTSGKGADTQYF.

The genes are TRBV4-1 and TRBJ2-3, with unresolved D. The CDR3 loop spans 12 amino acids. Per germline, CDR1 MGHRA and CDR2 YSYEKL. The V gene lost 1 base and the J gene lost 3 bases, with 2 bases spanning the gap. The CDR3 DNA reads TGCGCCAGCAGCCAAGTAACAGATACGCAGTATTTT. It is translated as CASSQVTDTQYF.

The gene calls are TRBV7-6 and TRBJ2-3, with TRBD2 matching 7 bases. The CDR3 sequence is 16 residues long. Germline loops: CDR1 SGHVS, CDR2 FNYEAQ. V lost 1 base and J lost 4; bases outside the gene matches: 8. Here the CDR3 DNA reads TGTGCCAGCAGCTTAGGCCCACGGACTAGGCCAGATACGCAGTATTTT. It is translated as CASSLGPRTRPDTQYF.

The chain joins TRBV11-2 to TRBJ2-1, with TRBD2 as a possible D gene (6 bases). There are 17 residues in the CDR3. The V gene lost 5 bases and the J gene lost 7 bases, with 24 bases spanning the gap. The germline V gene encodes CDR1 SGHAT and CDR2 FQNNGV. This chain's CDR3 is CASSPRLPSLGGNEQFF. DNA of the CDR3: TGTGCCAGCAGCCCTAGGCTCCCGTCACTAGGAGGGAATGAGCAGTTCTTC.

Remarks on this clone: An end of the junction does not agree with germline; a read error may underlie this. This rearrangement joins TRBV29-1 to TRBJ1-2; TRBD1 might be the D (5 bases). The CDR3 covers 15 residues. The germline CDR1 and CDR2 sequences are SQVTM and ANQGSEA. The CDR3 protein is CRVASGGPGGYGYTF. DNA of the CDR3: TGCCGCGTTGCCTCGGGGGGACCGGGGGGCTATGGCTACACCTTC.

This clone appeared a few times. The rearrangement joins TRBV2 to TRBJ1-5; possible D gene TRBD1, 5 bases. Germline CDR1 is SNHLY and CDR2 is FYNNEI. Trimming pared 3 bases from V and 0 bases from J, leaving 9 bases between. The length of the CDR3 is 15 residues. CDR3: CASSEGPHSNQPQHF. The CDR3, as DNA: TGTGCCAGCAGTGAGGGGCCCCATAGCAATCAGCCCCAGCATTTT.

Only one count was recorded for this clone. CDR3 sequence (DNA): TGTGCCAGCATCGAGGACAGGGAGAACACCGGGGAGCTGTTTTTT. This encodes CASIEDRENTGELFF. This sequence joins TRBV28 and TRBJ2-2; 8 bases are a match to TRBD1. The germline gives CDR1 MDHEN, CDR2 SYDVKM. V lost 7 bases, J lost 1 base, and 5 bases stayed unmatched. The CDR3 is 15 amino acids.

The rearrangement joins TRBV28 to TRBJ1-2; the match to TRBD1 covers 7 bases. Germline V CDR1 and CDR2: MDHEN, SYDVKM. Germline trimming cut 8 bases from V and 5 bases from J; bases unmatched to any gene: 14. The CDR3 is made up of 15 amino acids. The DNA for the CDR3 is TGTGCCAGCTCAAGACCGGGCAGGGGGGTTTATGGCTACACCTTC. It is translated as CASSRPGRGVYGYTF.

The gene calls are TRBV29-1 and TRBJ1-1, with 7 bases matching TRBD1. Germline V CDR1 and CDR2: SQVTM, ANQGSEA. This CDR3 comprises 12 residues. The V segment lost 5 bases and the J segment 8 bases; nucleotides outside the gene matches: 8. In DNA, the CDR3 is TGCAGCGTTCAAACCGGGACAGCGGAAGCTTTCTTT. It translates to CSVQTGTAEAFF. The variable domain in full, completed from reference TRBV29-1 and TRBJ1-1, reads SAVISQKPSRDICQRGTSLTIQCQVDSQVTMMFWYRQQPGQSLTLIATANQGSEATYESGFVIDKFPISRPNLTFSTLTVSNMSPEDSSIYLCSVQTGTAEAFFGQGTRLTVV.

CDR3 sequence: CASSSDRTNVLTF. CDR3 nucleotides: TGTGCCAGCAGTTCCGACAGGACCAACGTCCTGACTTTC. The chain has TRBV6-5 and TRBJ2-6; the D gene is possibly TRBD1 (6 bases). V was pared by 4 bases and J by 8 bases, with 9 bases between. This CDR3 spans 13 amino acids. CDR1 and CDR2 from the germline V gene are MNHEY and SVGAGI.

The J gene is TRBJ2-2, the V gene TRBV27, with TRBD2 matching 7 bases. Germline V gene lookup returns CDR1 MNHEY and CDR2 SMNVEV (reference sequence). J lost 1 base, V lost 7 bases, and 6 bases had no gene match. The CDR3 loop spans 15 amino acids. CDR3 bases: TGTGCCAGCACTATGCTAGCGGTGAACACCGGGGAGCTGTTTTTT. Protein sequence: CASTMLAVNTGELFF.

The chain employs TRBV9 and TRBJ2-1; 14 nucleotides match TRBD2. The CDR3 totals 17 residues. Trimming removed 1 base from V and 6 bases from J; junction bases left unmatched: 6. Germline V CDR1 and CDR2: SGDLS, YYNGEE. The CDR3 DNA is TGTGCCAGCAGCGTAAGGCCGACTAGCGGGAGGGTCAATGAGCAGTTCTTC. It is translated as CASSVRPTSGRVNEQFF.

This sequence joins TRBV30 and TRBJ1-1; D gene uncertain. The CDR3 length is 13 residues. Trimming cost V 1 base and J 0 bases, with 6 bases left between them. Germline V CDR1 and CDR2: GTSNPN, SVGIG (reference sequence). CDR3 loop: CAWSGQMNTEAFF. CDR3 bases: TGTGCCTGGAGTGGGCAAATGAACACTGAAGCTTTCTTT.

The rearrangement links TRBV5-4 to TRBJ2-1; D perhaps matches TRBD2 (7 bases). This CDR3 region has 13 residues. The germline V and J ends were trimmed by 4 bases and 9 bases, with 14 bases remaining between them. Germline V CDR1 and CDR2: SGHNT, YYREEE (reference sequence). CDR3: CASSHVGGGEQFF. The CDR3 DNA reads TGTGCCAGCAGCCACGTGGGAGGGGGTGAGCAGTTCTTC.

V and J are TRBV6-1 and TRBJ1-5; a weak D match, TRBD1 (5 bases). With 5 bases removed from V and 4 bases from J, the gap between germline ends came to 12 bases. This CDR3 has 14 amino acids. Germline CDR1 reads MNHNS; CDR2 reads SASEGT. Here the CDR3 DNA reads TGTGCCAGCAGTTTAGTCGGGGGAAATCAGCCCCAGCATTTT. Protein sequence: CASSLVGGNQPQHF.

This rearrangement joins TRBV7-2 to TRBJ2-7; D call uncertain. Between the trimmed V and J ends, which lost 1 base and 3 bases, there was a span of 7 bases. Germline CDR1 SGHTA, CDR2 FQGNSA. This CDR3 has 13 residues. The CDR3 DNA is TGTGCCAGCAGCTTAGATCACGGCTACGAGCAGTACTTC. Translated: CASSLDHGYEQYF. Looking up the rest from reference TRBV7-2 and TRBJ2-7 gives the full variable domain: GAGVSQSPSNKVTEKGKDVELRCDPISGHTALYWYRQSLGQGLEFLIYFQGNSAPDKSGLPSDRFSAERTGGSVSTLTIQRTQQEDSAVYLCASSLDHGYEQYFGPGTRLTVT.

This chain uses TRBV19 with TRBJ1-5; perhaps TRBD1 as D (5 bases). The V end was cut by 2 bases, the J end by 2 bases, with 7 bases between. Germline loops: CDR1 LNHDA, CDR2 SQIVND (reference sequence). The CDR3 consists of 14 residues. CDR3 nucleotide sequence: TGTGCCAGTAGTATAAGACAGCGCAATCAGCCCCAGCATTTT. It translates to CASSIRQRNQPQHF.

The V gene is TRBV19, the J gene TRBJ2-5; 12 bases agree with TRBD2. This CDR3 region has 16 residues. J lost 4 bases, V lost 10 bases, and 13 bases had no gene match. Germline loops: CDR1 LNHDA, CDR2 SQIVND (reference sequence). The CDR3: CATGTGVGLAGETQYF. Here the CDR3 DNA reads TGTGCCACCGGGACCGGGGTGGGACTAGCGGGAGAGACCCAGTACTTC.

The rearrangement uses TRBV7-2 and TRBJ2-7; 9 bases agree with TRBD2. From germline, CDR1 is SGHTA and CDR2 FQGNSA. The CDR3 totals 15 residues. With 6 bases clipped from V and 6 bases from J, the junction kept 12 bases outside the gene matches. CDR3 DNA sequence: TGTGCCAGCAGTCACCAGGATCGAGCGGGGGGCGAGCAGTACTTC. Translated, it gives CASSHQDRAGGEQYF.

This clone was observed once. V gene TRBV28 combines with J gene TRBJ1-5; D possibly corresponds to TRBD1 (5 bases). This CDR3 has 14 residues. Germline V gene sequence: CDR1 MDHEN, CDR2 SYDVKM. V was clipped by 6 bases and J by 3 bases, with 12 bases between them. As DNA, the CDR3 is TGTGCCAGCAGCCGGGGGGGGGTCAATCAGCCCCAGCATTTT. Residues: CASSRGGVNQPQHF.

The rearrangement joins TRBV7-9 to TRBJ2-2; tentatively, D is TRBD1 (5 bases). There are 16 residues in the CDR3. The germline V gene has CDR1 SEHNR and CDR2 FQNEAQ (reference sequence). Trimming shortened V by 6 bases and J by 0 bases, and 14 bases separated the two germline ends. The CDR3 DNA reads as TGTGCCAGCAGAGGGGTGTGGCGGCCGAACACCGGGGAGCTGTTTTTT. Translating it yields CASRGVWRPNTGELFF.